Following are 29 T cell receptor beta chains from one sample sequenced in a study of T cell changes during pregnancy in multiple sclerosis. The protocol was immunoSEQ multiplex PCR, while the TCRdb copy is restricted to in-frame clones and leaves out a portion. The data contain around 73,000 clones, approximately 92% of them seen just once; the ten biggest clones take up less than 3.5%. This material consisted of peripheral blood, taken in the third trimester of pregnancy. The receptors stem from a female donor in good health, enrolled as a control in a pregnancy study.

This chain joins TRBV7-2 and TRBJ2-7; D is perhaps TRBD2 (5 bases). Trimming pared 3 bases from V and 6 bases from J, leaving 9 bases between. Per the germline V gene, CDR1 is SGHTA and CDR2 is FQGNSA. This CDR3 has 12 residues. CDR3 sequence: CASSLDSTEQYF. CDR3 coding DNA: TGTGCCAGCAGCTTGGACTCGACCGAGCAGTACTTC. Together with reference TRBV7-2 and TRBJ2-7, the CDR3 gives the full variable domain: GAGVSQSPSNKVTEKGKDVELRCDPISGHTALYWYRQSLGQGLEFLIYFQGNSAPDKSGLPSDRFSAERTGGSVSTLTIQRTQQEDSAVYLCASSLDSTEQYFGPGTRLTVT.

The CDR3 nucleotides are TGTGCCAGTAGTCTCGGACTAGCGGGGGGCCAGAACTCCTACAATGAGCAGTTCTTC. This encodes CASSLGLAGGQNSYNEQFF. The chain employs TRBV19 and TRBJ2-1, with 14 bases lining up with TRBD2. V lost 5 bases to trimming and J lost 0 bases; unmatched junction nucleotides: 9. Germline CDR1 and CDR2: LNHDA and SQIVND (reference sequence). The CDR3 is 19 residues long. The complete variable domain, with remaining parts taken from reference TRBV19 and TRBJ2-1, reads DGGITQSPKYLFRKEGQNVTLSCEQNLNHDAMYWYRQDPGQGLRLIYYSQIVNDFQKGDIAEGYSVSREKKESFPLTVTSAQKNPTAFYLCASSLGLAGGQNSYNEQFFGPGTRLTVL.

The chain links TRBV6-5 to TRBJ1-5; D may be TRBD1 (5 bases). This CDR3 is 14 amino acids long. Germline V gene sequence: CDR1 MNHEY, CDR2 SVGAGI. The V end lost 6 bases, the J end lost 7 bases, and 16 bases lay between the germline ends. CDR3 nucleotides: TGTGCCAGCAGCGGCAGGGCGCCTGGGCAGCCCCAGCATTTT. Protein product: CASSGRAPGQPQHF.

The rearrangement links TRBV7-9 to TRBJ2-1, with D perhaps matching TRBD2 (5 bases). Germline CDR1 reads SEHNR; CDR2 reads FQNEAQ (reference sequence). Trimming stripped 3 bases from V and 4 bases from J, with 25 bases between. The CDR3 is made up of 19 amino acids. The chain's CDR3 is CASSLELRGLAPLYNEQFF. The CDR3 DNA reads as TGTGCCAGCAGCTTGGAATTGCGCGGTCTAGCCCCACTGTACAATGAGCAGTTCTTC.

The chain couples TRBV11-3 to TRBJ2-1, with D possibly being TRBD2 (5 bases). Trimming removed 2 bases at V and 9 bases at J, with 14 bases between. The CDR3 totals 14 residues. CDR1 is SGHNT and CDR2 is YENEEA in the germline V gene. This chain's CDR3 is CASSLTTRAGEQFF. In nucleotides, the CDR3 is TGTGCCAGCAGCTTAACAACTAGGGCCGGTGAGCAGTTCTTC.

This sequence joins TRBV4-1 and TRBJ2-5, with D maybe TRBD2 (6 bases). The V and J ends lost 0 bases and 1 base respectively, with 12 bases between them. The CDR3 has 16 residues. In germline, CDR1 is MGHRA, CDR2 YSYEKL. The CDR3 reads CASSQDGRGTQETQYF. CDR3 DNA sequence: TGCGCCAGCAGCCAAGACGGACGGGGGACCCAAGAGACCCAGTACTTC.

This sequence joins TRBV28 and TRBJ1-2, with 10 bases matching TRBD1. The V gene end was trimmed by 6 bases and the J gene end by 5 bases; junction bases not matched to a gene: 15. The germline CDR1 and CDR2 sequences are MDHEN and SYDVKM. The CDR3 loop spans 17 amino acids. CDR3 in DNA: TGTGCCAGCAGGTTAAGGGGTGAGACAGGGGGCGGTTATGGCTACACCTTC. Residues: CASRLRGETGGGYGYTF.

This clone was recorded only once. The chain has TRBV7-7 and TRBJ2-1; maybe TRBD1 (6 bases). V was cut by 1 base and J by 4 bases, with 11 bases left in between. CDR3 length: 15 residues. Per the germline V gene, CDR1 is SSHAT and CDR2 is FNYEAQ (reference sequence). The CDR3 region is CASSLGTGTYNEQFF. DNA of the CDR3: TGTGCCAGCAGCTTAGGTACGGGGACATACAATGAGCAGTTCTTC.

This clone appeared once. The chain carries TRBV4-2 and TRBJ2-5, with D perhaps matching TRBD2 (6 bases). Trimming took 4 bases from V and 1 from J, leaving 10 bases between them. CDR3 length equals 14 residues. The germline gives CDR1 LGHNA, CDR2 YNFKEQ. The CDR3 protein is CASSLGDSQETQYF. CDR3 coding DNA: TGTGCCAGCAGCCTAGGGGACTCCCAAGAGACCCAGTACTTC.

V gene TRBV6-4 combines with J gene TRBJ2-1; D perhaps matches TRBD1 (6 bases). V was cut by 2 bases and J by 1 base, with 12 bases left in between. The CDR3 spans 16 residues. Germline V lookup: CDR1 MRHNA, CDR2 SNTAGT. The chain's CDR3 is CASSDPPGTSYNEQFF. For the CDR3, the DNA is TGTGCCAGCAGTGACCCCCCAGGGACATCCTACAATGAGCAGTTCTTC.

CDR3 residues: CAWTGTSRETQYF. The DNA of the CDR3 is TGTGCCTGGACGGGGACTAGCAGAGAGACCCAGTACTTC. The chain links TRBV30 to TRBJ2-5; 9 nucleotides match TRBD2. This CDR3 contains 13 residues. Germline V gene lookup returns CDR1 GTSNPN and CDR2 SVGIG (reference sequence). Trimming took 4 bases from V and 4 from J; bases not matched to a gene: 4.

The chain employs TRBV4-1 and TRBJ1-2, with 7 bases lining up with TRBD1. The trim removed 8 bases at V and 2 bases at J, leaving 11 bases unmatched. Germline CDR1 MGHRA, CDR2 YSYEKL. CDR3 length equals 15 residues. The chain's CDR3 is CASATLVRGNYGYTF. Written as DNA, the CDR3 is TGCGCCAGCGCAACCTTGGTCAGGGGGAACTATGGCTACACCTTC.

The chain employs TRBV20-1 and TRBJ2-3, with D unresolved. V lost 6 bases to trimming and J lost 5 bases, with 9 bases between them. Germline values: CDR1 DFQATT, CDR2 SNEGSKA (reference sequence). This CDR3 spans 11 amino acids. DNA of the CDR3: TGCAGTGCCAACACAGTAGATACGCAGTATTTT. Translated, it gives CSANTVDTQYF.

V and J are TRBV18 and TRBJ1-6, with D possibly being TRBD1 (6 bases). CDR1 and CDR2 from the germline V gene are KGHSH and LQKENI. V was trimmed by 2 bases and J by 6 bases, leaving 11 bases between them. The CDR3 is 15 amino acids. In DNA form, the CDR3 reads TGTGCCAGCTCACCAGAGGGGGGGTTTAATTCACCCCTCCACTTT. Its translation is CASSPEGGFNSPLHF.

This clone has just one count. The V and J genes are TRBV10-1 and TRBJ2-7; 11 bases are shared with TRBD2. V lost 1 base and J lost 1; bases outside the gene matches: 6. Germline V gene sequence: CDR1 WNHNN, CDR2 SYGVQD (reference sequence). The CDR3 is 17 amino acids. The CDR3, as DNA: TGCGCCAGCAGTGAGTATACTAGCGGGGGCCCATCCTACGAGCAGTACTTC. As protein: CASSEYTSGGPSYEQYF.

This clone was observed a few times. The rearrangement joins TRBV5-1 to TRBJ1-3; D uncertain. V was clipped by 5 bases and J by 0 bases, with 15 bases between them. The CDR3 is 16 amino acids. Germline CDR1 and CDR2: SGHRS and YFSETQ. CDR3 nucleotide sequence: TGCGCCAGCAGTTTGAATCGAGGCCTCTCTGGAAACACCATATATTTT. Translation: CASSLNRGLSGNTIYF.

The chain combines TRBV6-5 with TRBJ2-7; 13 nucleotides line up with TRBD2. Germline lookup yields CDR1 MNHEY and CDR2 SVGAGI. The CDR3 contains 15 residues. V gave up 2 bases and J gave up 3 bases; unmatched junction bases: 1. CDR3 residues: CASSYRLAGGYEQYF. The CDR3 nucleotides read TGTGCCAGCAGTTACCGACTAGCGGGGGGCTACGAGCAGTACTTC.

This clone appeared a few times. The chain uses TRBV6-5 and TRBJ1-1; D perhaps matches TRBD1 (5 bases). Trimming left V 6 bases short and J 9 bases short, with 11 bases between. The CDR3 is 11 residues long. The V gene's germline CDR1 is MNHEY and CDR2 SVGAGI. The CDR3 is CASREGKQAFF. The CDR3 DNA reads as TGTGCCAGCAGGGAGGGGAAGCAAGCTTTCTTT.

V usage is TRBV23-1 and J usage is TRBJ1-4; 8 nucleotides align to TRBD1. TRBV23-1 is given ORF status, its function remaining uncertain. The CDR3 is 20 residues long. With V trimmed by 1 base and J by 0 bases, 13 bases remained unmatched. CDR3 in amino acids: CASSQFPKNQGAATNEKLFF. Here the CDR3 DNA reads TGCGCCAGCAGTCAATTCCCCAAAAATCAGGGGGCTGCAACTAATGAAAAACTGTTTTTT.

The count of this clone is one. The chain couples TRBV30 to TRBJ2-1; 7 nucleotides align to TRBD1. V dropped 5 bases and J dropped 7; count of bases not matched to a gene: 17. Germline V gene lookup returns CDR1 GTSNPN and CDR2 SVGIG (reference sequence). The CDR3 loop spans 16 amino acids. The CDR3 sequence is CAWGRSIRQGRNEQFF. CDR3 nucleotide sequence: TGTGCCTGGGGCCGGAGCATCCGACAGGGTCGGAATGAGCAGTTCTTC.

V gene TRBV4-2 combines with J gene TRBJ2-5; possibly TRBD1 for D (5 bases). Trimming took 0 bases from V and 0 from J, leaving 11 bases between them. Germline V gene lookup returns CDR1 LGHNA and CDR2 YNFKEQ. This CDR3 has 16 amino acids. CDR3 nucleotides: TGTGCCAGCAGCCAAGAGGGGCATTCGTACCAAGAGACCCAGTACTTC. This codes for CASSQEGHSYQETQYF.

The genes are TRBV10-3 and TRBJ2-7; weak D call: TRBD2 (6 bases). Per germline, CDR1 ENHRY and CDR2 SYGVKD. This CDR3 spans 13 amino acids. Trimming removed 0 bases from V and 3 bases from J, with 6 bases in between. As DNA, the CDR3 is TGTGCCATCAGTGAGTCGGAGGGCTACGAGCAGTACTTC. It translates to CAISESEGYEQYF.

The rearrangement joins TRBV28 to TRBJ1-1, with unresolved D. Per the germline V gene, CDR1 is MDHEN and CDR2 is SYDVKM. Trimming removed 4 bases from V and 3 bases from J, with 3 bases in between. CDR3 size: 11 residues. CDR3 protein: CASSWHTEAFF. The CDR3 DNA follows: TGTGCCAGCAGTTGGCACACTGAAGCTTTCTTT.

The V and J genes are TRBV7-8 and TRBJ2-2; 8 nucleotides match TRBD2. Losses at the gene ends were 5 bases for V and 0 bases for J; bases not matched to a gene: 2. Germline lookup yields CDR1 SGHVS and CDR2 FQNEAQ. This CDR3 region has 15 residues. In DNA, the CDR3 is TGTGCCAGCAGCCCTAGCGGGTCGAACACCGGGGAGCTGTTTTTT. Protein sequence: CASSPSGSNTGELFF. The whole variable domain, remainder taken from reference TRBV7-8 and TRBJ2-2, is GAGVSQSPRYKVAKRGQDVALRCDPISGHVSLFWYQQALGQGPEFLTYFQNEAQLDKSGLPSDRFFAERPEGSVSTLKIQRTQQEDSAVYLCASSPSGSNTGELFFGEGSRLTVL.

V is TRBV27 and J is TRBJ1-1; D not resolved. This CDR3 has 15 residues. Trimming cost V 8 bases and J 0 bases, with 16 bases left between them. From germline, CDR1 is MNHEY and CDR2 SMNVEV (reference sequence). In nucleotides, the CDR3 is TGTGCCAGCTGCCGTGGGAGGCCCCTGAACACTGAAGCTTTCTTT. Its protein product is CASCRGRPLNTEAFF.

The chain couples TRBV6-5 to TRBJ1-2; D gene unclear. Trimming took 5 bases from V and 7 from J, leaving 20 bases between them. The germline V gene has CDR1 MNHEY and CDR2 SVGAGI. CDR3 length: 15 amino acids. As DNA, the CDR3 is TGTGCCAGCAGTAGATTAGACCGGACCCGGGGTGGCTACACCTTC. This translates into CASSRLDRTRGGYTF.

The V call is TRBV27, the J call TRBJ1-2; 7 bases align to TRBD1. Germline CDR1 MNHEY, CDR2 SMNVEV (reference sequence). V trimming: 5 bases; J trimming: 5 bases; junction bases outside the gene matches: 5. CDR3 length: 13 residues. The CDR3 region has the DNA TGTGCCAGCAGTCGCGGACAGGTTTATGGCTACACCTTC. This codes for CASSRGQVYGYTF.

The V and J genes are TRBV9 and TRBJ2-1, with TRBD1 matching over 8 bases. V trimming: 3 bases; J trimming: 5 bases; junction bases outside the gene matches: 4. Germline V gene sequence: CDR1 SGDLS, CDR2 YYNGEE. The CDR3 spans 14 residues. The CDR3 nucleotides are TGTGCCAGCAGCGACGGACAGGGCCACAATGAGCAGTTCTTC. Translated: CASSDGQGHNEQFF.

This clone showed up just once. This chain joins TRBV7-6 and TRBJ1-1, with D tentatively TRBD1 (5 bases). Per germline, CDR1 SGHVS and CDR2 FNYEAQ. CDR3 length: 14 amino acids. Trimming took 3 bases from V and 0 from J, leaving 8 bases between them. CDR3 nucleotides: TGTGCCAGCAGCTTTGGGGGGATGAACACTGAAGCTTTCTTT. It translates to CASSFGGMNTEAFF.